This record covers a single TCR beta chain. The sample comes from a study of blood T cell repertoires in COVID-19. TCRdb's table, derived via immunoSEQ multiplex PCR, lists solely in-frame clones and lacks some. Seen here are fewer than 350,000 clones, 89% observed once, and the top ten hold around 9.5%. V shed 4 bases and J 5 bases; nucleotides not matched to a gene: 3. This CDR3 spans 14 amino acids. CDR1 and CDR2 (germline): SGHDT, YYEEEE. This receptor was taken from a woman aged 40 to 50 who had recovered from COVID-19. The chain joins TRBV5-6 to TRBJ2-2; 9 nucleotides line up with TRBD1. The sample consisted of PBMCs or T cells enriched from blood (not recorded which). The DNA for the CDR3 is TGTGCCAGCAGCGGAGGGACAGGGACCGGGGAGCTGTTTTTT. This translates into CASSGGTGTGELFF. The full variable domain, in which reference TRBV5-6 and TRBJ2-2 provide the parts outside the CDR3, is DAGVTQSPTHLIKTRGQQVTLRCSPKSGHDTVSWYQQALGQGPQFIFQYYEEEERQRGNFPDRFSGHQFPNYSSELNVNALLLGDSALYLCASSGGTGTGELFFGEGSRLTVL.